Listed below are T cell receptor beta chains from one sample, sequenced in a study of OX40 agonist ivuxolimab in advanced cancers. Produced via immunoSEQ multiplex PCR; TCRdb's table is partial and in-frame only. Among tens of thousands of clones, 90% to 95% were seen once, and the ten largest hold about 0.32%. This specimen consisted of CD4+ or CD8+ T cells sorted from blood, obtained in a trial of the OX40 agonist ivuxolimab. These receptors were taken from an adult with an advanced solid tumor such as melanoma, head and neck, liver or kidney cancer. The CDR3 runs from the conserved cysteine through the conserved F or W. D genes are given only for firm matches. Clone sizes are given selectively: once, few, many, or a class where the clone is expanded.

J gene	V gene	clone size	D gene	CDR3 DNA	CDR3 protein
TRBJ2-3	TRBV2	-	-	TGTGCCAGCAGTCGCGGAGTGGCCACAGATACGCAGTATTTT	CASSRGVATDTQYF
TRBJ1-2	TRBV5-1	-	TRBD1	TGCGCCAGCAGCTTGGACGGACAGGGGCTTCGAGGCTACACCTTC	CASSLDGQGLRGYTF
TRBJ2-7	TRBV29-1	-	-	TGCAGCGTTGAAGGGGCTAGCGACGAGCAGTACTTC	CSVEGASDEQYF
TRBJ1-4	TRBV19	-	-	TGTGCCAGTAGTATCACCGGGACCAATGAAAAACTGTTTTTT	CASSITGTNEKLFF
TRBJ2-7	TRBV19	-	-	TGTGCCAGTAGTGGTCAGGTGGGCGAGCAGTACTTC	CASSGQVGEQYF
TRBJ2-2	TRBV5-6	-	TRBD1	TGTGCCAGCAGCTCTAAAACAGGGGGCACCGGGGAGCTGTTTTTT	CASSSKTGGTGELFF
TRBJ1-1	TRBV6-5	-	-	TGTGCCAGCAGGGGTGTGGGGGGAGCTTTCTTT	CASRGVGGAFF
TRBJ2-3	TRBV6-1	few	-	TGTGCCAGCAGTAAAGACCGACGGTTCCCCACAGATACGCAGTATTTT	CASSKDRRFPTDTQYF
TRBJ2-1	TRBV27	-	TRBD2	TGTGCCAGCAGTTTACAGACTAGCGGTTACAATGAGCAGTTCTTC	CASSLQTSGYNEQFF
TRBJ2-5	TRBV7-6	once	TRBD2	TGTGCCAGCAGCTCGGGGGGGGTGGGTCAAGAGACCCAGTACTTC	CASSSGGVGQETQYF
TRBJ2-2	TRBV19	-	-	TGTGCCAGTAGTTGGCGAGGGGATGGCGGGGAGCTGTTTTTT	CASSWRGDGGELFF
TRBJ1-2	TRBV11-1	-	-	TGTGCCAGCAGTTCTTCAGGGCCGGGCTACACCTTC	CASSSSGPGYTF
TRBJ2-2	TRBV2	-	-	TGTGCCAGCAGCCCCAACACGGCCCGGCTTTCCGGGGAGCTGTTTTTT	CASSPNTARLSGELFF